The 27 T cell receptor beta chains below all came from one sample that was sequenced in a study of control samples from healthy donors and cancer patients (dated by TCRdb to the early 2020s). Library preparation employed the immunoSEQ multiplex PCR assay. The source is immuneACCESS, and TCRdb retained only in-frame sequences with V and J called. Part of the clones is not carried over; for the studies checked, unresolved V genes explain less than half of this, and the remainder is unexplained. This sample lists roughly 130,000 clones; approximately 90% were detected once. Jointly, the top ten make up roughly 7.8% of the sample. The specimen was blood. These receptors were obtained from a young man in good health.

The V and J genes are TRBV5-1 and TRBJ2-5; 10 nucleotides line up with TRBD1. The CDR3 has 16 amino acids. Germline-derived CDR1 and CDR2 are SGHRS and YFSETQ. The junction had 8 bases not matched to a gene; V was cut back by 0 bases and J by 6 bases. CDR3 sequence reads: CASSLGYGTGEKTQYF. The CDR3 DNA reads TGCGCCAGCAGCTTGGGGTACGGGACAGGGGAAAAGACCCAGTACTTC.

The chain employs TRBV18 and TRBJ1-6; 10 positions match TRBD1. In germline, CDR1 is KGHSH, CDR2 LQKENI. This CDR3 comprises 18 residues. With V trimmed by 3 bases and J by 0 bases, 5 bases remained unmatched. CDR3 residues: CASSPRTGGNSYNSPLHF. The CDR3 DNA sequence: TGTGCCAGCTCACCCCGGACAGGGGGAAACTCCTATAATTCACCCCTCCACTTT.

V usage is TRBV27 and J usage is TRBJ2-5; a weak D match, TRBD2 (6 bases). This CDR3 region has 15 residues. Germline CDR1 reads MNHEY; CDR2 reads SMNVEV (reference sequence). V was pared by 1 base and J by 5 bases, with 14 bases between. The CDR3 DNA reads as TGTGCCAGCAGTTTATTCGCCCGGGACTGGGAGACCCAGTACTTC. It encodes CASSLFARDWETQYF.

The chain employs TRBV7-3 and TRBJ1-1, with D uncertain. The germline gives CDR1 SGHTA, CDR2 FQGTGA. The V end lost 2 bases, the J end lost 1 base, and 5 bases lay between the germline ends. The CDR3 covers 13 residues. The chain's CDR3 is CASSLFWNTEAFF. The CDR3 region has the DNA TGTGCCAGCAGCTTATTTTGGAACACTGAAGCTTTCTTT.

The chain carries TRBV15 and TRBJ1-1, with D unresolved. Trimming shortened V by 5 bases and J by 5 bases, and 15 bases separated the two germline ends. Germline-derived CDR1 and CDR2 are LNHNV and YYDKDF (reference sequence). This CDR3 contains 14 residues. CDR3 DNA sequence: TGTGCCACCAGCGCCTACCGGGAAGGGACTGAAGCTTTCTTT. Its protein product is CATSAYREGTEAFF.

V and J are TRBV4-1 and TRBJ1-5; D unclear. The CDR3 runs 15 residues. V lost 1 base, J lost 0 bases, and 7 bases lay in between. Germline values: CDR1 MGHRA, CDR2 YSYEKL. The CDR3, as DNA: TGCGCCAGCAGCCAAGTCTCGGGTAGCAATCAGCCCCAGCATTTT. This sequence encodes CASSQVSGSNQPQHF.

This sequence joins TRBV30 and TRBJ1-5; D gene uncertain. There are 13 residues in the CDR3. V lost 8 bases, J lost 3 bases, and 14 bases lay in between. Germline V lookup: CDR1 GTSNPN, CDR2 SVGIG (reference sequence). CDR3 sequence (DNA): TGTGCCCAGTCCACAGACGCCAATCAGCCCCAGCATTTT. Translated: CAQSTDANQPQHF.

This clone was detected only a few times. The chain couples TRBV6-1 to TRBJ1-5; the D is unclear. The CDR3 contains 13 residues. V gave up 1 base and J gave up 7 bases, with 8 bases separating them. CDR1 and CDR2 (germline): MNHNS, SASEGT. The CDR3 DNA follows: TGTGCCAGCAGTGAAGGTCTCGGGCAGCCCCAGCATTTT. Amino acids: CASSEGLGQPQHF.

J is TRBJ2-5 and V is TRBV19, with TRBD1 identical over 7 bases. This CDR3 contains 15 residues. J was trimmed by 5 bases and V by 6 bases; bases with no gene match: 12. CDR1 is LNHDA and CDR2 is SQIVND in the germline V gene (reference sequence). As DNA, the CDR3 is TGTGCCAGTAGACAGGGGACGGGACCTGGGGAGACCCAGTACTTC. It is translated as CASRQGTGPGETQYF.

The V gene is TRBV7-3, the J gene TRBJ2-1; D is uncertain. CDR1 is SGHTA and CDR2 is FQGTGA in the germline V gene. The CDR3 runs 15 residues. V lost 5 bases, J lost 0 bases, and 11 bases lay in between. For the CDR3, the DNA is TGTGCCAGCAGCCCAGGAAGTGGCTCCTACAATGAGCAGTTCTTC. Translating it yields CASSPGSGSYNEQFF.

The chain carries TRBV5-4 and TRBJ2-6; 11 nucleotides match TRBD1. The CDR3 runs to 17 residues. The junction had 1 base not matched to a gene; V was cut back by 0 bases and J by 2 bases. From germline, CDR1 is SGHNT and CDR2 YYREEE (reference sequence). The CDR3 DNA reads TGTGCCAGCAGCTTGGTGGGACAGGGGGCTGGGGCCAACGTCCTGACTTTC. As protein: CASSLVGQGAGANVLTF.

The V and J genes are TRBV6-4 and TRBJ2-1, with D unresolved. CDR3 length equals 15 residues. V was cut by 0 bases and J by 5 bases, with 11 bases left in between. CDR1 is MRHNA and CDR2 is SNTAGT in the germline V gene. This CDR3 is CASSDSLDRNNEQFF. The CDR3 region has the DNA TGTGCCAGCAGTGACTCGCTGGACCGCAACAATGAGCAGTTCTTC.

This chain connects TRBV4-2 to TRBJ2-3; D might be TRBD1 (5 bases). The CDR3 loop spans 17 amino acids. CDR1 and CDR2 from the germline V gene are LGHNA and YNFKEQ. Trimming shortened V by 1 base and J by 0 bases, and 14 bases separated the two germline ends. The CDR3 DNA follows: TGTGCCAGCAGCCAAGGGAACAGGCTTTCTAGCACAGATACGCAGTATTTT. Its protein product is CASSQGNRLSSTDTQYF.

V and J are TRBV30 and TRBJ2-7; no definite D call. This CDR3 is built from 11 residues. Germline assignment: CDR1 GTSNPN and CDR2 SVGIG (reference sequence). Trimming took 1 base from V and 4 from J, leaving 5 bases between them. The CDR3 nucleotides read TGTGCCTGGAGTGGGAATTACGAGCAGTACTTC. This encodes CAWSGNYEQYF.

Of note for this clone: The sample contains more than one DNA sequence encoding this CDR3. The chain joins TRBV4-1 to TRBJ1-5, with D tentatively TRBD1 (6 bases). Trimming pared 3 bases from V and 7 bases from J, leaving 13 bases between. The germline V gene encodes CDR1 MGHRA and CDR2 YSYEKL. The CDR3 has 14 residues. The CDR3 coding sequence is TGCGCCAGCAGCCAGGAGGGGGTGGGGCAGCCCCAGCATTTT. As protein: CASSQEGVGQPQHF.

This chain joins TRBV2 and TRBJ2-2; D might be TRBD1 (5 bases). Trimming removed 7 bases at V and 4 bases at J, with 10 bases between. The CDR3 runs to 13 residues. CDR1 SNHLY and CDR2 FYNNEI come from the germline V gene. Written as DNA, the CDR3 is TGTGCCAGCATTAGGGGTAGCACCGGGGAGCTGTTTTTT. Its protein is CASIRGSTGELFF. The full variable domain, in which reference TRBV2 and TRBJ2-2 provide the parts outside the CDR3, is EPEVTQTPSHQVTQMGQEVILRCVPISNHLYFYWYRQILGQKVEFLVSFYNNEISEKSEIFDDQFSVERPDGSNFTLKIRSTKLEDSAMYFCASIRGSTGELFFGEGSRLTVL.

Only one count was recorded for this clone. The V and J genes are TRBV28 and TRBJ1-3; D might be TRBD1 (5 bases). Trimming pared 6 bases from V and 4 bases from J, leaving 19 bases between. The germline V gene encodes CDR1 MDHEN and CDR2 SYDVKM. The CDR3 runs 16 residues. The CDR3 loop reads CASSSGPGEGGNTIYF. The CDR3, as DNA: TGTGCCAGCAGCTCAGGACCGGGGGAAGGGGGAAACACCATATATTTT. The full variable domain, completed using reference TRBV28 and TRBJ1-3, is DVKVTQSSRYLVKRTGEKVFLECVQDMDHENMFWYRQDPGLGLRLIYFSYDVKMKEKGDIPEGYSVSREKKERFSLILESASTNQTSMYLCASSSGPGEGGNTIYFGEGSWLTVV.

The J gene is TRBJ1-6, the V gene TRBV5-8, with 8 nucleotides matching TRBD1. This CDR3 region has 16 residues. J was trimmed by 5 bases and V by 4 bases; bases with no gene match: 8. Germline loops: CDR1 SGHTS, CDR2 YDEGEE. CDR3 nucleotide sequence: TGTGCCAGCAGCAAGGACAGGGTGCTTAATAATTCACCCCTCCACTTT. This translates into CASSKDRVLNNSPLHF.

Concerning this clone: The sample holds other DNA sequences that translate to the same CDR3. The chain combines TRBV6-5 with TRBJ1-1; no definite D call. The CDR3 has 13 residues. CDR1 and CDR2 from the germline V gene are MNHEY and SVGAGI. The germline V and J ends were trimmed by 0 bases and 4 bases, with 6 bases remaining between them. CDR3 amino acids: CASSYSRGTEAFF. In DNA form, the CDR3 reads TGTGCCAGCAGTTACTCACGGGGCACTGAAGCTTTCTTT.

The chain employs TRBV19 and TRBJ1-6; 10 nucleotides agree with TRBD1. Trimming removed 5 bases from V and 7 bases from J; junction bases left unmatched: 5. Per the germline V gene, CDR1 is LNHDA and CDR2 is SQIVND (reference sequence). This CDR3 is built from 15 residues. In DNA form, the CDR3 reads TGTGCCAGTAGTCGAGGGGGACAGGGGAATTCACCCCTCCACTTT. Translation gives CASSRGGQGNSPLHF.

The count of this clone is one. The gene calls are TRBV4-2 and TRBJ2-2; 11 bases align to TRBD2. V trimming: 0 bases; J trimming: 5 bases; junction bases outside the gene matches: 5. CDR3 length: 17 residues. The germline V gene has CDR1 LGHNA and CDR2 YNFKEQ. The CDR3 protein is CASSQDPLAGGTGELFF. The DNA of the CDR3 is TGTGCCAGCAGCCAAGACCCCCTAGCGGGGGGTACCGGGGAGCTGTTTTTT.

The chain uses TRBV4-1 and TRBJ1-6, with 9 positions matching TRBD1. J lost 8 bases, V lost 1 base, and 3 bases had no gene match. The CDR3 totals 15 residues. CDR1 and CDR2 (germline): MGHRA, YSYEKL. Here the CDR3 reads CASSQGWTGDSPLHF. Here the CDR3 DNA reads TGCGCCAGCAGCCAAGGGTGGACAGGGGATTCACCCCTCCACTTT.

The chain links TRBV6-1 to TRBJ1-1; no reliable D call. The CDR3 covers 13 residues. CDR1 and CDR2 (germline): MNHNS, SASEGT. The V end was cut by 0 bases, the J end by 5 bases, with 7 bases between. The CDR3 spells CASSEAPRTEAFF. CDR3 DNA: TGTGCCAGCAGTGAAGCCCCGAGGACTGAAGCTTTCTTT.

CDR3 sequence reads: CASSLGAMNTEAFF. CDR3 nucleotide sequence: TGCGCCAGCAGCTTAGGGGCTATGAACACTGAAGCTTTCTTT. This sequence joins TRBV5-1 and TRBJ1-1; D perhaps matches TRBD1 (5 bases). The V gene's germline CDR1 is SGHRS and CDR2 YFSETQ. CDR3 size: 14 residues. The V end was cut by 2 bases, the J end by 0 bases, with 8 bases between.

This chain links TRBV30 with TRBJ2-7, with D tentatively TRBD1 (5 bases). Germline V CDR1 and CDR2: GTSNPN, SVGIG (reference sequence). The CDR3 spans 15 residues. The V end was cut by 3 bases, the J end by 0 bases, with 15 bases between. The CDR3, as DNA: TGTGCCTGGAGGACTCAGGGTGATAACTCCTACGAGCAGTACTTC. As protein: CAWRTQGDNSYEQYF.

This clone was counted a single time. The chain combines TRBV10-3 with TRBJ1-3; D uncertain. The CDR3 extends over 14 amino acids. Trimming stripped 6 bases from V and 0 bases from J, with 9 bases between. Germline CDR1 ENHRY, CDR2 SYGVKD. The CDR3 is CAIREKVSGNTIYF. CDR3 DNA sequence: TGTGCCATCAGAGAGAAGGTCTCTGGAAACACCATATATTTT.

This sequence joins TRBV6-1 and TRBJ1-3; the D is unclear. V was trimmed by 4 bases and J by 0 bases, leaving 13 bases between them. Germline V gene data show CDR1 as MNHNS and CDR2 as SASEGT. CDR3 length: 16 amino acids. The CDR3 loop reads CASSARTGVSGNTIYF. The CDR3 coding sequence is TGTGCCAGCAGTGCTCGGACCGGAGTCTCTGGAAACACCATATATTTT.